This paragraph reports one T cell receptor (beta chain). In this sample, this clone turned up once. This receptor's antigen is unknown. Per-base qualities were not stored, and no clone one base away is much larger. From cysteine to phenylalanine, the CDR3 is 16 amino acids long. The CDR3 DNA has 48 bases and is translated from base 1. The germline V gene provides CDR1 LGHNA and CDR2 YNFKEQ. The germline V end is reduced by 4 bases and the J end by 6 bases; junction bases left unmatched: 11. The library came from the immunoSEQ multiplex PCR assay. The multiplex PCR relied on a mix of 60 forward primers for TCR Vbeta segments and 13 reverse primers for TCR Jbeta segments. The CDR3 region of rearranged TCR beta genes was amplified from genomic DNA with a multiplex PCR assay. The Illumina HiSeq System was used to sequence the amplified TCR beta libraries as 87-base-pair reads. The study's own analysis went as follows. A later analysis counted about 80 million unique TCR beta chains across the 550 to 700 repertoires, and 10 million to 11 million of these chains were shared by at least two donors. Raw reads were error-corrected and collapsed into unique sequences with a nearest-neighbor algorithm that merged closely related sequences to remove PCR and sequencing errors. Alignment of CDR3 sequences to IMGT reference sequences was used to assign V, D and J gene segments. Each retained sequence needed at least a six-nucleotide match to both a V gene segment and a J gene segment. Rearrangements were classified as productive when the CDR3 lacked stop codons and remained in frame with V and J, and all other rearrangements were classified as non-productive. CDR3 was defined by IMGT convention, running from the second conserved V-encoded cysteine to the conserved J-encoded phenylalanine. Sequences without an unambiguous match to a single V gene segment were excluded from the earlier analysis of several hundred of the donors. An earlier analysis of 587 of the donors classified V segments as functional when productive rearrangements were above 56.7% and as segregating when the standard deviation between donors was above 5%. A statistical classification framework was developed to diagnose cytomegalovirus status using the catalog of TCR beta chain sequences. V and J gene assignment, in a later analysis, came from comparing TCR nucleotide sequences with IMGT/GENE-DB human TR gene sequences. Using the TCRdist pipeline, a later analysis assigned CDR3 sequences along with most-parsimonious VDJ recombination scenarios. In a later analysis, each TCR beta chain was defined by its CDR3 amino acid sequence together with its V-gene family, and reads lacking a unique V-gene family were excluded. In a later analysis, 450 to 600 highly shared, low-generation-probability nucleotide sequences were removed to address suspected cross-contamination and a sequencing artifact. For each public chain, a later analysis derived a clonal expansion index from normalized ranks of inferred template counts within each repertoire. In a later analysis, generation probabilities were computed with a VDJ recombination model fitted to out-of-frame rearrangements, and the resulting probabilities were checked against IGoR. In a later analysis, hypergeometric tests were used to score TCR-TCR, TCR-HLA and TCR-CMV co-occurrence, with a repertoire-size bias correction applied to TCR pairs. A later analysis estimated false discovery rates by permuting HLA or CMV assignments 20 times. In a later analysis, co-occurring TCRs were grouped using DBSCAN, with TCRdist sequence similarity added in when clustering inside HLA-allele-positive subsets. Repertoires with fewer than 30,000 or more than 120,000 public chains were left out of co-occurrence clustering, as were five repertoires with anomalous nucleotide sharing. The clones in this table, taken by TCRdb from immuneACCESS, are in-frame only. Not every clone is retained; where verified, under half of the shortfall comes from an unresolved V gene, and the cause of the rest is unknown. D and trimming come from the DNA, and the V and J calls and clone size come from that table. The sample profile shows around 150,000 clones; 60% to 80% of them were found once. Jointly, the top ten make up roughly 4.9% of the sample.

The data were obtained in a study of cytomegalovirus exposure and HLA in healthy donors (dated by TCRdb to about 2017). Broadly, across the study: According to an earlier analysis of a few hundred of the donors, about 190 million T cells yielded 90 million to 130 million unique TCR beta sequences and 276 Gb of sequence data. Every discovery cohort repertoire had been produced on one sequencing platform. Donor age, sex, ethnicity and CMV serostatus were compiled together with the repertoire data. Besides the first cohort of 666 subjects, a separate validation cohort made up of roughly 130 different subjects was used. The number of donors typed differed by locus, with 629-630 for A, B, C, DRB1 and DQB1, about 500 for DQA1, 600 to 610 for DPA1, and roughly 450 for DPB1. To predict cytomegalovirus infection status, the study brought together high-throughput TCR immunosequencing, statistical association of individual TCRs with disease status, and machine learning. In the later analysis, no new phenotypic data were used to find candidate immune exposures; instead, reliance was placed on TCR beta sequences and their occurrence across donors. The study used immunosequencing to profile the T cell repertoires of several hundred subjects and linked those repertoires to cytomegalovirus serostatus. An early release that covered roughly 600 HLA-typed donors contained around 300 gigabases of sequencing data and tens of millions of unique TCR sequences. An earlier analysis of fewer than 700 of the donors applied high-throughput TCR beta sequencing to assess whether each TCR beta V gene segment acted as functional or pseudogenic. To study patterns of TCR occurrence, a later analysis re-analyzed previously published TCR beta repertoires from 600 to 750 donors and added high-resolution HLA genotyping. The study aimed to test whether cataloging public T cell receptors could reveal signatures of past pathogen exposure. Because of strong linkage in the cohort, roughly five DR-DQ haplotypes were treated as single units for association and clustering. Among 300 to 500 genotyped donors of the cohort, an average of approximately 200,000 unique TCR beta nucleotide sequences was sequenced per donor, of which roughly 18% were non-productive. Of the roughly 400 genotyped donors, about 80% fell in the genetic ancestry cluster associated with self-reported Caucasian donors. HLA typing included class I and class II loci at four-digit resolution. Genome-wide SNP genotypes for about 65% of the 666 donors were used in a later genetic analysis, which treated that subset as a discovery cohort. What the research found in general, with its limitations: A later analysis associated 16,951 TCR beta sequences with specific HLA alleles at a false discovery rate of 0.05. Linkage disequilibrium might explain the correlated functional status among segregating V segments, but an unknown experimental factor could not be ruled out. A group of highly shared sequence variants was considered likely to be a technical artifact of the sequencing pipeline. Immune exposure information for the cohort was limited to CMV serostatus. When HLA alleles, especially DR and DQ, strongly co-occurred, attributing TCR associations to individual alleles was difficult. According to a later analysis, most CMV-associated TCR beta chains appeared to be HLA-restricted, and the HLA associations seemed to be driven largely by CMV exposure. Because some donors lacked HLA typing at each locus, the association tests relied only on the typed subset. In a later analysis, the rate of TCR association differed among HLA loci, with DRB1 alleles having the most associated TCRs and HLA-C alleles having the fewest. A further reported finding was that TCR beta sequences accurately predicted the HLA-A and HLA-B alleles for most subjects in the first cohort. In vitro tests confirmed that three of the cytomegalovirus-associated TCR beta chains recognize cytomegalovirus antigens. According to the authors, the approach could potentially be generalized to other disease states and immunological phenotypes. Sequencing depth was assumed to be roughly uniform across donors in the presence/absence analyses, though that assumption may not hold. An association between a missense DCLRE1C variant and V-gene and J-gene trimming of TCR beta chains was found in a later genetic analysis and replicated in an independent cohort. A later genetic analysis reported fewer N-insertions in productive TCRs among donors in an Asian-associated ancestry cluster than the approximately 700-donor mean. Because counts were too low, approximately 15 rarely observed V segments, including chromosome 9 orphons, were excluded from the earlier analysis of around 640 of the donors. Only TCR beta chains were sequenced in this cohort, and the absence of alpha or paired-chain data limited detectable features. In a later analysis, HLA-associated TCR beta chains were found to be more clonally expanded and to have lower generation probabilities than equally common non-associated chains. Broadly in line with IMGT annotations, most TCR beta V segments showed up in productive rearrangements about 90% or about 30% of the time in an earlier analysis of around 600 of the donors. While some public TCRs were present in many individuals, most TCR sequences turned up only very rarely across donors. According to a later analysis, parvovirus B19, influenza, CMV and Epstein-Barr virus appeared linked to several top co-occurrence clusters. Some IMGT-functional V segments, including TRBV6-2 and TRBV6-3, could not be distinguished by the 87-base-pair reads and were therefore excluded. In the study, 150 to 200 TCR beta chains were listed as associated with cytomegalovirus. The classifier was reported to diagnose cytomegalovirus status with high specificity and sensitivity in both the original and validation cohorts.

In total, approximately 690 healthy bone marrow donors made up the cohort. At the time of sampling, all cohort members were nominally healthy, though unrecorded immune exposures were likely present. The donor tested CMV seronegative and was one of the 352 seronegative cohort members. A peripheral blood sample was collected from each donor, and TCR beta sequencing was performed on peripheral blood mononuclear cells. Genomic DNA extraction from the blood cell samples was performed with the Qiagen DNeasy Blood Extraction Kit. The sequenced sample was PBMCs. The chain is assembled from TRBV4-2 and TRBJ1-5, with 8 bases aligning to TRBD1. The sequence was collected from a woman between 45 and 65 years old in good health and CMV-seronegative. The CDR3 region has the sequence CASSPEAGQGGQPQHF. The sequenced DNA is TGTGCCAGCAGCCCAGAAGCAGGACAGGGAGGTCAGCCCCAGCATTTT.